Listed below are T cell receptor beta chains from one sample, sequenced in a study of cytomegalovirus exposure and HLA in healthy donors. Sequencing used immunoSEQ multiplex PCR; TCRdb keeps in-frame clones, though not all of them. Here the sample spans about 92,000 clones, 84% being singletons. The material sequenced was PBMCs. The receptors originated from a young woman in good health and CMV-seropositive. Each CDR3 is given with its conserved first and last residue.

j_call,v_call,cdr3_aa
TRBJ2-2,TRBV5-4,CASQQGGTGELFF
TRBJ2-2,TRBV5-1,CASSLGSGAGELFF
TRBJ2-1,TRBV6-1,CASSESGRSYNEQFF
TRBJ1-4,TRBV28,CASSLYREMREKLFF
TRBJ2-3,TRBV7-3,CASSHSGVDTQYF
TRBJ2-1,TRBV27,CASSSIGPRLVNEQFF
TRBJ2-7,TRBV5-8,CASSLGRGREQYF
TRBJ2-7,TRBV2,CASSLYEQYF
TRBJ1-2,TRBV5-5,CASSLRETGARGYTF
TRBJ2-3,TRBV6-1,CASSDLAGGPDTQYF
TRBJ2-5,TRBV28,CASSAKLAAQETQYF
TRBJ1-3,TRBV5-1,CASSFNRAPGNTIYF
TRBJ1-2,TRBV7-9,CASSLGTDGYTF
TRBJ1-5,TRBV19,CASSIRGDIQYQPQHF
TRBJ2-5,TRBV19,CASSIGVGGSQETQYF
TRBJ1-5,TRBV7-9,CASSSGLGNQPQHF
TRBJ1-2,TRBV29-1,CSVDREGGYTF
TRBJ2-5,TRBV4-1,CASSRTGWRETQYF
TRBJ1-1,TRBV6-1,CASRATGGEAFF
TRBJ2-7,TRBV4-1,CASSQDPRSEYEQYF
TRBJ1-6,TRBV7-9,CASSPAQDYSPLHF
TRBJ2-4,TRBV29-1,CSVAGRGGNIQYF
TRBJ2-3,TRBV19,CASNHPGGTDTQYF
TRBJ2-7,TRBV6-6,CASSSSISGSIYEQYF
TRBJ1-1,TRBV7-9,CASSLQGNTEAFF
TRBJ1-4,TRBV9,CASSVGREEKLFF
TRBJ2-1,TRBV5-1,CASSLPGLADNEQFF
TRBJ2-7,TRBV29-1,CSVMFPGSYEQYF
TRBJ1-2,TRBV28,CASISDKNYGYTF
TRBJ2-1,TRBV19,CASSPLAGDSYNEQFF
TRBJ1-1,TRBV15,CATSSDRGMNTEAFF
TRBJ2-7,TRBV9,CASSGGGRYEQYF
TRBJ1-3,TRBV10-3,CATTGIGNTIYF
TRBJ1-4,TRBV15,CATSRNRVSEKLFF
TRBJ2-7,TRBV6-5,CASSYSQGFSYEQYF
TRBJ2-1,TRBV11-3,CASSEGTGDLHYEQFF
TRBJ1-1,TRBV19,CASRRHVQHTEAFF
TRBJ2-3,TRBV5-1,CASSAGQALGKQYF
TRBJ1-5,TRBV28,CASSFGHRAQPQHF
TRBJ1-1,TRBV28,CASSTMAGDTEAFF
TRBJ1-4,TRBV2,CASSGQGFEKLFF
TRBJ2-7,TRBV7-3,CASSPSPDRGIYEQYF
TRBJ1-1,TRBV4-1,CASSPPREGTEAFF
TRBJ1-2,TRBV13,CASSLPSTGGYTF
TRBJ1-2,TRBV6-5,CASQRSPNYGYTF
TRBJ2-2,TRBV19,CAGRTGSGELFF
TRBJ2-3,TRBV5-1,CASSYRETPTDTQYF
TRBJ2-1,TRBV7-2,CASSLAAGGLNEQFF
TRBJ2-4,TRBV10-2,CASSDRWLIAKNIQYF
TRBJ2-7,TRBV13,CASSLVSGVAYEQYF
TRBJ1-3,TRBV4-2,CASSRGTGDSSKIYF
TRBJ1-1,TRBV14,CASSQGLSTEAFF
TRBJ2-7,TRBV6-5,CASSYGVAGGYEQYF
TRBJ2-5,TRBV2,CASSELATPLETQYF
TRBJ1-3,TRBV2,CARQGMGNTIYF
TRBJ2-5,TRBV25-1,CASGDRQETQYF
TRBJ2-2,TRBV10-1,CASSGTNTGELFF
TRBJ2-1,TRBV25-1,CASSDPGTPYNEQFF
TRBJ1-3,TRBV6-1,CASSELEGSGNTIYF
TRBJ2-3,TRBV7-8,CASSLAVGGSSTDTQYF